This TCR beta chain was identified in a study of blood T cell repertoires in COVID-19. Sequenced by immunoSEQ multiplex PCR; TCRdb stores in-frame clones only, minus some. This sample has around 230,000 clones; approximately 87% occur once, and the top ten carry roughly 2.7%. The sample was peripheral blood. This clonotype originated in a woman in her 70s with active or convalescent COVID-19.

The CDR3 DNA reads as TGTGCCAGCAGCCCCGGACTAGCGGGAGGCAATGAGCAGTTCTTC. Translated, it gives CASSPGLAGGNEQFF. This rearrangement joins TRBV11-3 to TRBJ2-1, with 14 bases that match TRBD2. This CDR3 has 15 residues. J lost 6 bases, V lost 5 bases, and 3 bases had no gene match. Germline CDR1 and CDR2: SGHNT and YENEEA. Based on the CDR3 plus reference TRBV11-3 and TRBJ2-1, the full variable domain is EAGVVQSPRYKIIEKKQPVAFWCNPISGHNTLYWYLQNLGQGPELLIRYENEEAVDDSQLPKDRFSAERLKGVDSTLKIQPAELGDSAVYLCASSPGLAGGNEQFFGPGTRLTVL.